A single sample is the source of the 17 T cell receptor beta chains below, sequenced in a study of T cell responses to AZD1222 COVID-19 vaccine. TCRdb's copy holds only in-frame clones and misses some; the assay was immunoSEQ multiplex PCR. The sample has 95,000 to 150,000 clones; around 87% are singletons. The source was peripheral blood, collected on day 0 of AZD1222 vaccination. The receptors were gathered from an adult in good health.

The V call is TRBV6-6, the J call TRBJ2-5; 7 bases map to TRBD2. Germline loops: CDR1 MNHNY, CDR2 SVGAGI (reference sequence). Trimming at V came to 3 bases and at J to 4 bases, leaving 11 bases not matched to a gene. The CDR3 covers 16 residues. CDR3 protein: CASSYYSGASTETQYF. For the CDR3, the DNA is TGTGCCAGCAGTTATTACAGCGGGGCTAGCACAGAGACCCAGTACTTC.

The gene calls are TRBV7-9 and TRBJ1-1, with a weak D call TRBD1 (6 bases). CDR1 is SEHNR, CDR2 FQNEAQ, per germline (reference sequence). CDR3 length: 16 amino acids. V was cut by 5 bases and J by 5 bases, with 21 bases left in between. The CDR3 sequence: CASSPIGGGRSTEAFF. The CDR3 DNA sequence: TGTGCCAGCAGCCCAATTGGCGGGGGGCGGAGTACTGAAGCTTTCTTT.

The chain uses TRBV27 and TRBJ2-2; D remains unclear. Germline-derived CDR1 and CDR2 are MNHEY and SMNVEV (reference sequence). V was trimmed by 5 bases and J by 4 bases, leaving 14 bases between them. The CDR3 extends over 15 amino acids. Here the CDR3 DNA reads TGTGCCAGCAGTCCATTCGGGCCCTCCACCGGGGAGCTGTTTTTT. It specifies CASSPFGPSTGELFF.

This chain connects TRBV6-1 to TRBJ2-7; D gene ambiguous. This CDR3 comprises 14 residues. Trimming removed 2 bases from V and 0 bases from J, with 8 bases in between. The germline V gene encodes CDR1 MNHNS and CDR2 SASEGT. CDR3 DNA: TGTGCCAGCAGTGAATTAGCCCACTCCTACGAGCAGTACTTC. It translates to CASSELAHSYEQYF.

This chain links TRBV3-1 (or the pseudogene TRBV3-2) with TRBJ2-5; 8 positions match TRBD1. V shed 4 bases, J shed 2 bases, and the junction held 3 bases outside the gene matches. The CDR3 covers 14 residues. From germline, CDR1 is LGHDT and CDR2 YNNKEL (reference sequence). The CDR3: CASSLRTGQETQYF. The CDR3 region has the DNA TGTGCCAGCAGCCTACGGACAGGGCAAGAGACCCAGTACTTC.

For the CDR3, the DNA is TGTGCCAGCAGCGCGGGGGCTAACTATGGCTACACCTTC. As protein: CASSAGANYGYTF. This chain links TRBV5-6 with TRBJ1-2; D may be TRBD1 (5 bases). The V and J ends lost 4 bases and 0 bases respectively, with 7 bases between them. CDR1 and CDR2 from the germline V gene are SGHDT and YYEEEE. This CDR3 is 13 amino acids long.

The chain recombines TRBV27 with TRBJ2-1; 10 bases are a match to TRBD2. CDR1 is MNHEY and CDR2 is SMNVEV in the germline V gene (reference sequence). This CDR3 region has 15 residues. The junction had 7 bases not matched to a gene; V was cut back by 7 bases and J by 4 bases. The CDR3 DNA follows: TGTGCCAGCACCATAGCGGGAGGTAGTTACAATGAGCAGTTCTTC. It encodes CASTIAGGSYNEQFF.

The rearrangement links TRBV18 to TRBJ1-4; TRBD1 matches at 7 bases. Looked up from germline, CDR1 is KGHSH and CDR2 is LQKENI. This CDR3 is built from 17 residues. The ends lost 6 bases at V and 3 bases at J; junction bases unmatched: 13. Here the CDR3 reads CASSRQGVGAANEKLFF. In DNA, the CDR3 is TGTGCCAGCTCGCGACAGGGAGTAGGAGCGGCTAATGAAAAACTGTTTTTT.

This rearrangement joins TRBV5-1 to TRBJ2-1; 8 nucleotides align to TRBD2. There are 15 residues in the CDR3. J gave up 6 bases and V 2 bases, and 7 bases lay outside the gene matches. Germline lookup yields CDR1 SGHRS and CDR2 YFSETQ. CDR3 region: CASSFGLAGLNEQFF. As DNA, the CDR3 is TGCGCCAGCAGCTTCGGCCTAGCGGGCCTCAATGAGCAGTTCTTC.

The chain joins TRBV13 to TRBJ1-1, with 7 positions matching TRBD1. The germline gives CDR1 PRHDT, CDR2 FYEKMQ (reference sequence). The CDR3 sequence is 16 residues long. V lost 5 bases, J lost 5 bases, and 14 bases stayed unmatched. Here the CDR3 DNA reads TGTGCCAGCAGCCCAGACCGGACAGGAAGAGGGACTGAAGCTTTCTTT. Its protein product is CASSPDRTGRGTEAFF.

V is TRBV7-8 and J is TRBJ1-2; possibly TRBD1 for D (6 bases). V was shortened by 5 bases and J by 13 bases, with 14 bases between the two germline ends. CDR1 is SGHVS, CDR2 FQNEAQ, per germline. This CDR3 has 11 amino acids. CDR3 region: CASSQGQGSTF. The CDR3 nucleotides are TGTGCCAGCAGCCAGGGGCAGGGGAGCACCTTC.

The chain couples TRBV13 to TRBJ2-2, with D maybe TRBD2 (5 bases). The germline gives CDR1 PRHDT, CDR2 FYEKMQ (reference sequence). Trimming took off 5 bases at V and 11 bases at J, with 12 bases between the two ends. The length of the CDR3 is 12 residues. The CDR3 reads CASSPGSSELFF. Here the CDR3 DNA reads TGTGCCAGCAGCCCGGGATCTTCAGAGCTGTTTTTT. The full variable domain, in which reference TRBV13 and TRBJ2-2 provide the parts outside the CDR3, is AAGVIQSPRHLIKEKRETATLKCYPIPRHDTVYWYQQGPGQDPQFLISFYEKMQSDKGSIPDRFSAQQFSDYHSELNMSSLELGDSALYFCASSPGSSELFFGEGSRLTVL.

This chain links TRBV28 with TRBJ1-5, with D possibly TRBD1 on 5 matching bases. V lost 7 bases and J 0 bases, leaving 13 bases between the germline ends. The germline V gene encodes CDR1 MDHEN and CDR2 SYDVKM. The CDR3 sequence is 15 residues long. The DNA for the CDR3 is TGTGCCAGCACACTGGGGGGGGGTAGCAATCAGCCCCAGCATTTT. Its translation: CASTLGGGSNQPQHF.

V and J are TRBV5-1 and TRBJ1-6; 8 bases are shared with TRBD1. The CDR3 runs 16 residues. Germline lookup yields CDR1 SGHRS and CDR2 YFSETQ. The V segment lost 4 bases and the J segment 10 bases; nucleotides outside the gene matches: 13. Here the CDR3 DNA reads TGCGCCAGCAGCACGGAACCTACAGGGGGAGGATCACCCCTCCACTTT. This encodes CASSTEPTGGGSPLHF.

This clone was seen a few times. The gene calls are TRBV6-5 and TRBJ2-7; 8 bases fit TRBD1. The length of the CDR3 is 14 residues. Germline CDR1 reads MNHEY; CDR2 reads SVGAGI. The V and J ends lost 6 bases and 6 bases, in that order; junction bases with no gene match: 10. The CDR3 bases are TGTGCCAGCAGGGACAGGGCCTCCGGGGGCGAGCAGTACTTC. This encodes CASRDRASGGEQYF.

The genes are TRBV5-1 and TRBJ2-7; D is possibly TRBD1 (6 bases). Germline V gene sequence: CDR1 SGHRS, CDR2 YFSETQ. The CDR3 contains 13 residues. Trimming stripped 3 bases from V and 2 bases from J, with 9 bases between. The CDR3 DNA sequence: TGCGCCAGCAGCTCAGGGGTTGCCTACGAGCAGTACTTC. Translated, it gives CASSSGVAYEQYF.

J is TRBJ1-2 and V is TRBV6-2 or TRBV6-3; TRBD1 is a possible D gene (6 bases). The germline gives CDR1 MNHEY, CDR2 SVGEGT. With 7 bases removed from V and 3 bases from J, the gap between germline ends came to 15 bases. The CDR3 spans 14 residues. The CDR3 nucleotides read TGTGCCAGCAACCCCCAGGGGACCCACTATGGCTACACCTTC. It encodes CASNPQGTHYGYTF.